The entry below describes one T cell receptor beta chain. Antigen specificity is unknown. The entry originates in a study of metastatic and nonmetastatic thyroid tumors. Looking at the study overall: The authors compared repertoires across blood and tumor or nodule tissue from malignant and benign thyroid patients. Study findings and constraints: Benign nodules reportedly had significantly lower TCR beta diversity than malignant thyroid tumors in blood and tumor.

In the study's own analysis: CDR3 differences across clinicopathological groups were used to build a distant-metastasis classifier for papillary thyroid cancer. TCRdb re-analyzed the PCR reads through MiXCR. V and J calls and clone size were set by TCRdb, not the authors. Here the sample spans 100,000 or so clones, approximately 15% being singletons. Patients had received no treatment of any kind before thyroid surgery. Source material: blood. This TCR was recovered from a female donor with papillary thyroid cancer or a benign thyroid nodule (not recorded which). Some clones in this sample may be carry-over from other donors' samples.

The CDR3, as DNA: TGTGCCAGCAGTTACTCGCCTTTTGGGACAGGGGGCAGGAACACTGAAGCTTTCTTT. Translating gives CASSYSPFGTGGRNTEAFF. V is TRBV6-2 or TRBV6-3 and J is TRBJ1-1, with 12 bases that match TRBD1. Germline-derived CDR1 and CDR2 are MNHEY and SVGEGT. The CDR3 length is 19 residues. V was clipped by 0 bases and J by 1 base; unmatched bases: 9.